What follows are 11 T cell receptor beta chains derived from one specimen sequenced in a study of blood T cells in healthy people across ages. Primed by a sample-barcoded 5' primer and a J-beta primer mix, a second PCR proceeded for about 6 to 11 cycles. Via MiXCR, TCRdb re-called the 5' RACE reads, giving one row per CDR3 protein. The repertoire has roughly 650,000 distinct CDR3 sequences, 32% of them found once; the top ten carry roughly 15%. Sequenced: blood. These receptors all come from a woman of 80 years or more in good health.

This clonotype was observed at least ten times. The chain couples TRBV25-1 to TRBJ2-1; 7 bases fit TRBD2. This CDR3 has 14 amino acids. Losses at the gene ends were 8 bases for V and 0 bases for J; bases not matched to a gene: 4. Germline V lookup: CDR1 MGHDK, CDR2 SYGVNS. The DNA of the CDR3 is TGTGCCAGCTTATCGGGAGGCTCCTACAATGAGCAGTTCTTC. Protein product: CASLSGGSYNEQFF.

The gene calls are TRBV4-1 and TRBJ1-5; weak D call: TRBD1 (6 bases). There are 16 residues in the CDR3. The germline V gene encodes CDR1 MGHRA and CDR2 YSYEKL. V was cut by 5 bases and J by 4 bases, with 18 bases left in between. CDR3 amino acids: CASSSRQAYSNQPQHF. Here the CDR3 DNA reads TGCGCCAGCAGCAGCAGACAGGCCTATAGTAATCAGCCCCAGCATTTT.

This clonotype was seen ten or more times. V is TRBV12-3 or TRBV12-4 and J is TRBJ2-1, with D maybe TRBD2 (6 bases). CDR3 size: 14 residues. Trimming removed 4 bases from V and 0 bases from J, with 7 bases in between. The CDR3 region is CASSWRGSYNEQFF. CDR3 DNA: TGTGCCAGCAGTTGGCGGGGCTCCTACAATGAGCAGTTCTTC.

CDR3 sequence (DNA): TGTGCCAGCAGTGTACGAACAGGGTGGGGGAACACTGAAGCTTTCTTT. This translates into CASSVRTGWGNTEAFF. This chain links TRBV2 with TRBJ1-1; tentative D call: TRBD1 (6 bases). V was clipped by 4 bases and J by 1 base, with 16 bases between them. The germline V gene encodes CDR1 SNHLY and CDR2 FYNNEI. The CDR3 has 16 amino acids.

This clonotype was counted at least ten times. The rearrangement links TRBV10-3 to TRBJ2-5, with TRBD2 matching over 10 bases. The CDR3 has 16 amino acids. The V gene end was trimmed by 4 bases and the J gene end by 2 bases; junction bases not matched to a gene: 7. Germline V gene lookup returns CDR1 ENHRY and CDR2 SYGVKD. CDR3 coding DNA: TGTGCCATCAGTGGCGGTAGCGGGGGGAATCAAGAGACCCAGTACTTC. It translates to CAISGGSGGNQETQYF.

J is TRBJ1-5 and V is TRBV7-6; D remains ambiguous. The CDR3 totals 14 residues. CDR1 is SGHVS, CDR2 FNYEAQ, per germline. V was cut by 1 base and J by 5 bases, with 9 bases left in between. The CDR3: CASSLEAGYQPQHF. CDR3 coding DNA: TGTGCCAGCAGCTTAGAGGCGGGATATCAGCCCCAGCATTTT.

This clonotype was seen repeatedly, ten times or more. The rearrangement joins TRBV5-1 to TRBJ1-2; D might be TRBD1 (5 bases). Trimming stripped 5 bases from V and 5 bases from J, with 13 bases between. CDR3 size: 13 residues. Germline values: CDR1 SGHRS, CDR2 YFSETQ. The CDR3 loop reads CASRGETAYGYTF. The CDR3 bases are TGCGCCAGCAGAGGTGAGACAGCATATGGCTACACCTTC.

A word on this clonotype: At one end, the junction sequence differs from germline, possibly due to a read error. This chain joins TRBV7-2 and TRBJ1-5, with D uncertain. CDR3 length: 15 residues. Germline CDR1 reads SGHTA; CDR2 reads FQGNSA. In DNA form, the CDR3 reads TGTGCCGGCAGCTTAGCGTTCGGGTCCAATCAGCCCCAGCATTTT. As protein: CAGSLAFGSNQPQHF.

On this clonotype: The junction differs from germline at one of its ends, possibly a read error. The chain couples TRBV28 to TRBJ2-5, with 10 bases aligning to TRBD2. This CDR3 spans 17 amino acids. CDR1 and CDR2 (germline): MDHEN, SYDVKM. The CDR3 loop is CASSLLHSGRRVETQYF. For the CDR3, the DNA is TGCGCCAGCAGTCTCCTCCATAGCGGGAGGAGAGTGGAGACCCAGTACTTC.

V and J are TRBV10-3 and TRBJ1-1, with D possibly being TRBD1 (5 bases). The CDR3 has 14 amino acids. Looked up from germline, CDR1 is ENHRY and CDR2 is SYGVKD. V lost 6 bases to trimming and J lost 7 bases, with 18 bases between them. This CDR3 reads CAISPLEQGVEAFF. In nucleotides, the CDR3 is TGTGCCATCAGCCCATTAGAGCAGGGAGTTGAAGCTTTCTTT.

Many counts were recorded for this clonotype. This chain connects TRBV6-2 or TRBV6-3 to TRBJ2-3; 9 positions match TRBD2. CDR1 and CDR2 from the germline V gene are MNHEY and SVGEGT. The junction had 7 bases not matched to a gene; V was cut back by 0 bases and J by 3 bases. This CDR3 has 17 amino acids. Written as DNA, the CDR3 is TGTGCCAGCAGTTACTCCCGGACTAGCGACCTAACAGATACGCAGTATTTT. This encodes CASSYSRTSDLTDTQYF.